Listed below are T cell receptor beta chains from one sample, sequenced in a study of regulatory T cells in long-lasting Graves disease. MiXCR, applied by TCRdb to the multiplex PCR reads, yields one record per CDR3 protein. Seen here are 400,000 to 500,000 distinct CDR3 sequences, about 21% observed once, and the top ten hold approximately 15%. Here the sequenced sample was peripheral blood mononuclear cells (PBMCs), taken when the disease was refractory, from a patient treated with antithyroid drugs. The receptors derive from a female donor with Graves disease. Each CDR3 is given with its conserved first and last residue. Each record gives: J gene, V gene, CDR3 protein.

TRBJ1-1 TRBV7-9 CASSDHREGEAFF
TRBJ2-5 TRBV12-3/TRBV12-4 CASQTQGFGKTQYF
TRBJ2-5 TRBV7-2 CASSLGGGASETQYF
TRBJ2-5 TRBV15 CATSRRRSETQYF
TRBJ2-1 TRBV7-9 CASSSLPSSYNEQFF
TRBJ2-5 TRBV2 CASLAGTGGWETQYF
TRBJ1-1 TRBV3-1 CASSQNRVSEAFF
TRBJ2-2 TRBV28 CATLQNTGELFF
TRBJ1-1 TRBV7-2 CASSRFGENTEAFF
TRBJ1-5 TRBV19 CASNSHDRYPNQPQHF
TRBJ1-1 TRBV11-3 CASSLDGPNTEAFF
TRBJ1-4 TRBV3-1 CASSQDRLGF